A selection of T cell receptor beta chains follows, all from one sample in a study of graft-versus-host responses after intestinal transplantation. Clones were read by immunoSEQ multiplex PCR, and TCRdb kept only the in-frame ones, dropping some. The table shows 9,500 to 15,000 clones, with roughly a third occurring only once. The sequencing here drew on alloreactive CD8+ T cells from a mixed lymphocyte reaction culture, taken before intestinal transplant. These receptors were collected from a human patient who received an intestinal transplant. The CDR3 runs from the conserved cysteine through the conserved F or W. D genes are given only for firm matches. The listing skips clone size in some rows; elsewhere it reads once, few, many or a size class.

-	TRBV27	TRBJ1-5	-	TGTGCCAGCAGCCAAACAGGGTCACAGCCCCAGCATTTT	CASSQTGSQPQHF
-	TRBV27	TRBJ2-3	once	TGTGCCAGCAGTCCCTCGGTGGGAGGCACAGATACGCAGTATTTT	CASSPSVGGTDTQYF
-	TRBV4-2	TRBJ2-1	few	TGTGCCAGCAGCCAAGATTGGGTAGCGGAATACAATGAGCAGTTCTTC	CASSQDWVAEYNEQFF
TRBD2	TRBV19	TRBJ2-1	medium-sized	TGTGCCAGTAGTATGAGTAGCGGGAGACGAACCTACAATGAGCAGTTCTTC	CASSMSSGRRTYNEQFF
-	TRBV4-1	TRBJ1-5	-	TGCGCCAGCAGCCAAGATTGGGGGAATCAGCCCCAGCATTTT	CASSQDWGNQPQHF
TRBD1	TRBV7-2	TRBJ2-7	-	TGTGCCAGCAGCTTAGCACAGGGGGCCAACGAGCAGTACTTC	CASSLAQGANEQYF
-	TRBV5-6	TRBJ2-5	few	TGTGCCAGCAGCTCTAACATAGAAGAGACCCAGTACTTC	CASSSNIEETQYF
-	TRBV13	TRBJ1-2	-	TGTGCCAGCAGCTCTATAAGTTCCGACCTTGGCTACACCTTC	CASSSISSDLGYTF
TRBD1	TRBV19	TRBJ2-1	-	TGTGCCAGTAGTATAGACCGGGACAGGGGTTCCTACAATGAGCAGTTCTTC	CASSIDRDRGSYNEQFF
-	TRBV5-1	TRBJ2-1	few	TGCGCCAGCAGCTTGTGGACTAACCAGGGGGATGAGCAGTTCTTC	CASSLWTNQGDEQFF
-	TRBV30	TRBJ1-3	few	TGTGCCTGGAATGCAGCTGGAAACACCATATATTTT	CAWNAAGNTIYF
-	TRBV7-4	TRBJ2-7	-	TGTGCCAGAACCTGGGGGTCCCGTTGTCCCCCGGGTGACTACGAGCAGTACTTC	CARTWGSRCPPGDYEQYF
TRBD1	TRBV4-1	TRBJ1-2	few	TGCGCCAGCAGCCCGACTCCGGGACAGTACTACACCTTC	CASSPTPGQYYTF
-	TRBV7-9	TRBJ2-7	medium-sized	TGTGCCAGCAGGGACAGTCTCGTGTACGAGCAGTACTTC	CASRDSLVYEQYF
-	TRBV10-3	TRBJ2-7	-	TGTGCCATCAGTGAAAGAAGGGGGAACTCCTACGAGCAGTACTTC	CAISERRGNSYEQYF
-	TRBV11-3	TRBJ2-5	few	TGTGCCAGCAGCTTAGCCGGGGGTTCCCTTCTAGAGACCCAGTACTTC	CASSLAGGSLLETQYF
TRBD1	TRBV27	TRBJ2-5	-	TGTGCCAGCAGTTCGTCACCTTCAGGGGGCCCCCTGATCGAGACCCAGTACTTC	CASSSSPSGGPLIETQYF
-	TRBV27	TRBJ2-7	-	TGTGCCAGCAGCCCGGGACTGCTGGACTACGAGCAGTACTTC	CASSPGLLDYEQYF
-	TRBV19	TRBJ2-7	medium-sized	TGTGCCAGTAGTTTTCGGACCCCGAGCGAGCAGTACTTC	CASSFRTPSEQYF
-	TRBV30	TRBJ2-7	-	TGTGCCTGGAGTGTAGGGGACTACGAGCAGTACTTC	CAWSVGDYEQYF
-	TRBV7-6	TRBJ2-3	-	TGTGCCAGCAGCTTTAGGGCCAGCACAGATACGCAGTATTTT	CASSFRASTDTQYF
-	TRBV5-4	TRBJ2-3	-	TGTGCCAGCAGCTTTGGCTGGGGGGGCACAGATACGCAGTATTTT	CASSFGWGGTDTQYF
-	TRBV6-6	TRBJ1-4	-	TGTGCCAGCAGTTACTCGAATATGTTCACGGGACTGTTTTTT	CASSYSNMFTGLFF
-	TRBV27	TRBJ2-7	few	TGTGCCAGCAGTTTAACGGGTACCTACGAGCAGTACTTC	CASSLTGTYEQYF
-	TRBV5-5	TRBJ1-1	-	TGTGCCAGCAGCCAAGGTCATCCAGGAAACACTGAAGCTTTCTTT	CASSQGHPGNTEAFF
TRBD1	TRBV7-9	TRBJ2-1	-	TGTGCCAGCAACCATCCAGGGGGCTCCTACAATGAGCAGTTCTTC	CASNHPGGSYNEQFF
-	TRBV29-1	TRBJ2-4	few	TGCAGCGTTGCGAGGTTCGGGAAAGGTTTAAACATTCAGTACTTC	CSVARFGKGLNIQYF
-	TRBV19	TRBJ2-1	-	TGTGCCAGTAGTATCGGGTCGGGGGGCCCTTACAATGAGCAGTTCTTC	CASSIGSGGPYNEQFF
-	TRBV30	TRBJ2-1	-	TGTGCCTGGAGTGTACTCTCCCCCGCATACAATGAGCAGTTCTTC	CAWSVLSPAYNEQFF
TRBD2	TRBV27	TRBJ2-1	few	TGTGCCAGCAGCGTAGCGGGAGGGTCTGGGAATGAGCAGTTCTTC	CASSVAGGSGNEQFF
-	TRBV28	TRBJ1-2	-	TGTGCCAGCAGCCCCGGGGGTGGCTACACCTTC	CASSPGGGYTF
-	TRBV4-2	TRBJ1-5	-	TGTGCCAGCAGCCAAGGTCCGATCGGGCAGCCCCAGCATTTT	CASSQGPIGQPQHF
-	TRBV5-1	TRBJ1-1	-	TGCGCCAGCAGCTTGGGAGGGGAGGCGAACACTGAAGCTTTCTTT	CASSLGGEANTEAFF
-	TRBV21-1	TRBJ2-1	-	TGTGCCAGCAGAAGGGAGCGGGAGGGCCCAACGTGGAATGAGCAGTTCTTC	CASRREREGPTWNEQFF
-	TRBV7-9	TRBJ2-1	-	TGTGCCAGCAGCTTAGTCCGGGAGTACTCTGAGCAGTTCTTC	CASSLVREYSEQFF
-	TRBV13	TRBJ2-1	-	TGTGCCAGCAGCTTACGGACCTTAAAAAATGAGCAGTTCTTC	CASSLRTLKNEQFF
TRBD2	TRBV27	TRBJ2-5	-	TGTGCCAGCAGTTTGGCGGGACTAGGGGAGACCCAGTACTTC	CASSLAGLGETQYF
-	TRBV27	TRBJ2-7	-	TGTGCCAGCAGTTTAACACCTTCGGGATCAAGAGAGCAGTACTTC	CASSLTPSGSREQYF
TRBD1	TRBV6-1	TRBJ2-7	-	TGTGCCAGCAGTCGATCAGGGGGCTACTACGAGCAGTACTTC	CASSRSGGYYEQYF
TRBD1	TRBV2	TRBJ2-7	-	TGTGCCAGCAGCCCTCGCCGGGACAGGATCTACGAGCAGTACTTC	CASSPRRDRIYEQYF
TRBD2	TRBV19	TRBJ2-7	-	TGTGCCAGTAGTATATACACTAGCGGGGACGAGCAGTACTTC	CASSIYTSGDEQYF
-	TRBV4-3	TRBJ2-7	-	TGCGCCAGCAGCCTCCTGGACGGCTTAACCCACGAGCAGTACTTC	CASSLLDGLTHEQYF
-	TRBV5-4	TRBJ2-1	few	TGTGCCAGCAGCTCCGGAGAGGATGAGCAGTTCTTC	CASSSGEDEQFF
-	TRBV10-1	TRBJ1-1	-	TGCGCCAGCAGGGGGACAATAGAGGATTGGGATACTGAAGCTTTCTTT	CASRGTIEDWDTEAFF
TRBD1	TRBV5-1	TRBJ2-7	-	TGCGCCAGCAGCGGGGACAGGGGGAGGTACGAGCAGTACTTC	CASSGDRGRYEQYF
-	TRBV2	TRBJ2-3	-	TGTGCCAGCAGTGGGTCGGCCACAGATACGCAGTATTTT	CASSGSATDTQYF
TRBD2	TRBV27	TRBJ2-7	-	TGTGCCAGCAGTTTGACTAGCGGGAGCTCCTACGAGCAGTACTTC	CASSLTSGSSYEQYF
-	TRBV30	TRBJ1-3	few	TGTGCCTGGAGTCTGGGAATCTCTGGAAACACCATATATTTT	CAWSLGISGNTIYF
TRBD1	TRBV28	TRBJ1-1	-	TGTGCCAGCAGTCGGGACAGCCTAATTGACTACACTGAAGCTTTCTTT	CASSRDSLIDYTEAFF
-	TRBV6-1	TRBJ1-1	-	TGTGCCAGCAGCCCATGGGGGATTGAAGCTTTCTTT	CASSPWGIEAFF
-	TRBV21-1	TRBJ2-3	-	TGTGCCAGCAGCAAATCTCCTAGCGGGAGGGTGGATACGCAGTATTTT	CASSKSPSGRVDTQYF
-	TRBV28	TRBJ1-6	-	TGTGCCAGCAGTTACAGTTCCAATAATTCACCCCTCCACTTT	CASSYSSNNSPLHF
-	TRBV4-2	TRBJ2-3	-	TGTGCCAGCAGCCAAGGGCTAGGGCAAGATACGCAGTATTTT	CASSQGLGQDTQYF
TRBD1	TRBV27	TRBJ2-7	-	TGTGCCAGCAGCCCCGGGACAGGGGATTACGAGCAGTACTTC	CASSPGTGDYEQYF
TRBD1	TRBV27	TRBJ1-2	-	TGTGCCAGCAGTTCCCTGACAGGGGCCCATAACTATGGCTACACCTTC	CASSSLTGAHNYGYTF
-	TRBV2	TRBJ2-7	medium-sized	TGTGCCAGCAGTGTTAGCGGATATTACGAGCAGTACTTC	CASSVSGYYEQYF
TRBD1	TRBV14	TRBJ2-2	-	TGTGCCAGCAGCCAAGTTTGTTGTTGGGGAACAAAAAGGGACAGGGCCACCGGGGAGCTGTTTTTT	CASSQVCCWGTKRDRATGELFF
-	TRBV5-4	TRBJ2-7	few	TGTGCCAGCAGCTCCTATCCTGGGGACGAGCAGTACTTC	CASSSYPGDEQYF